This T cell receptor (beta chain) was sequenced for a study of T cell responses to AZD1222 COVID-19 vaccine. Findings of the study overall: Just a handful of AZD1222 recipients tested seropositive at baseline. Following two doses of AZD1222, Spike-specific TCR breadth and depth rose.

Per germline, CDR1 SGHAT and CDR2 FQDESV (reference sequence). The junction had 4 bases not matched to a gene; V was cut back by 5 bases and J by 4 bases. This CDR3 is built from 14 residues. This table comes from immunoSEQ multiplex PCR, and its TCRdb copy is limited to in-frame clones, with some not included. The sample shows tens of thousands of clones, approximately 86% of them seen only once. This clone was detected once. Antigen unknown. V gene TRBV11-1 combines with J gene TRBJ2-7; 11 bases are a match to TRBD1. The sequencing here drew on peripheral blood, taken 28 days after the second AZD1222 dose. The sequence derives from an adult who received the AZD1222 COVID-19 vaccine. CDR3 sequence: CASSARDRGYEQYF. CDR3 nucleotide sequence: TGTGCCAGCAGCGCCCGGGACAGGGGGTACGAGCAGTACTTC.